The source of this T cell receptor beta chain is a study of sequential checkpoint blockade in melanoma. Background on the study: Each arm's sequence ended with maintenance nivolumab.

Using immunoSEQ multiplex PCR, the repertoire was profiled, and TCRdb retains in-frame clones only, with some absent. The sample has roughly 2,600 clones; roughly a quarter are singletons. The junction had 2 bases not matched to a gene; V was cut back by 4 bases and J by 2 bases. CDR1 is SGHNT and CDR2 is YENEEA in the germline V gene. This CDR3 contains 14 residues. Noted treatment: randomized to nivolumab then ipilimumab (arm A) or the reverse (arm B). The sample in question was tumor tissue (inferred from file names), obtained from a patient given nivolumab and ipilimumab in sequence. The TCR sequence derives from a human donor with melanoma. V usage is TRBV11-3 and J usage is TRBJ1-5; 7 bases line up with TRBD1. In nucleotides, the CDR3 is TGTGCCAGCAGCTCAACAGGGGGCAATCAGCCCCAGCATTTT. As protein: CASSSTGGNQPQHF.